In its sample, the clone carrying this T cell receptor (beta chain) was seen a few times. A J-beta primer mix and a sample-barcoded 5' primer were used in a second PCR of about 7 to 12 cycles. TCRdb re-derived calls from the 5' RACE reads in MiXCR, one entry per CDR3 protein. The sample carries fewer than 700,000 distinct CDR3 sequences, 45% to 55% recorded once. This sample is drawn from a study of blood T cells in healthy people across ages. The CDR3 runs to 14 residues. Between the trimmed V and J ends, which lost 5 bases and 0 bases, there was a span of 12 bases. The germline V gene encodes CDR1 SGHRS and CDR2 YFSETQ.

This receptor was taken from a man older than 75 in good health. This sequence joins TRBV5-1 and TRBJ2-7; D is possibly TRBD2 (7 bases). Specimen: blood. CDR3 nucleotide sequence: TGCGCCAGCAGACCGGCGGGGGCCTCCTACGAGCAGTACTTC. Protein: CASRPAGASYEQYF. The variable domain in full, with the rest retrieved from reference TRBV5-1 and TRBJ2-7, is KAGVTQTPRYLIKTRGQQVTLSCSPISGHRSVSWYQQTPGQGLQFLFEYFSETQRNKGNFPGRFSGRQFSNSRSEMNVSTLELGDSALYLCASRPAGASYEQYFGPGTRLTVT.